The clone carrying this T cell receptor beta chain was recorded once. The antigen remains undetermined. Measured with immunoSEQ multiplex PCR; TCRdb has only the in-frame clones, and not every one. The sample has approximately 2,000,000 clones, about 90% seen once. This specimen belongs to a study of shared clonotypes between healthy human individuals. Whole-study findings and limits: Investigators expected sequencing depth to affect clonotype sharing among donors.

J gave up 7 bases and V 1 base, and 10 bases lay outside the gene matches. This CDR3 spans 16 amino acids. Germline V gives CDR1 SGHNT, CDR2 YENEEA. The sample consisted of naive CD4+ T cells from PBMCs. This sample's subset: CD45RA+ positively selected. The chain couples TRBV11-3 to TRBJ2-1, with 7 nucleotides matching TRBD2. This clonotype was sampled from a young man in good health. Some clones in this sample may be carry-over from other donors' samples. CDR3 DNA: TGTGCCAGCAGCTTAGGTGTCGGGAGGACTTCTAATGAGCAGTTCTTC. This encodes CASSLGVGRTSNEQFF.